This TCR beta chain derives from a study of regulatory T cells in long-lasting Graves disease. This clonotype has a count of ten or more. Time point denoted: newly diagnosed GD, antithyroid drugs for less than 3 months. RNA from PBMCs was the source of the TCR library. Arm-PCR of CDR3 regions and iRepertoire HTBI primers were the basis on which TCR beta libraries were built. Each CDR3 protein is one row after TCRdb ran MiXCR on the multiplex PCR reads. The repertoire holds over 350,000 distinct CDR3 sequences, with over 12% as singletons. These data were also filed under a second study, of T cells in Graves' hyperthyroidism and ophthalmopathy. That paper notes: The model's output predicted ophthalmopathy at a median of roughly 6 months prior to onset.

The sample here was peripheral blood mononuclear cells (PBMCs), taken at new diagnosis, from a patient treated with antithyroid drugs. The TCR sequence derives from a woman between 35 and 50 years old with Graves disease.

For the CDR3, the DNA is TGTGCCAGCAGTTTAAGACTTAATGAAAAACTGTTTTTT. Protein product: CASSLRLNEKLFF. This chain links TRBV27 with TRBJ1-4; D is undetermined. Between the trimmed V and J ends, which lost 2 bases and 4 bases, there was a span of 5 bases. The CDR3 is 13 amino acids. In germline, CDR1 is MNHEY, CDR2 SMNVEV (reference sequence).